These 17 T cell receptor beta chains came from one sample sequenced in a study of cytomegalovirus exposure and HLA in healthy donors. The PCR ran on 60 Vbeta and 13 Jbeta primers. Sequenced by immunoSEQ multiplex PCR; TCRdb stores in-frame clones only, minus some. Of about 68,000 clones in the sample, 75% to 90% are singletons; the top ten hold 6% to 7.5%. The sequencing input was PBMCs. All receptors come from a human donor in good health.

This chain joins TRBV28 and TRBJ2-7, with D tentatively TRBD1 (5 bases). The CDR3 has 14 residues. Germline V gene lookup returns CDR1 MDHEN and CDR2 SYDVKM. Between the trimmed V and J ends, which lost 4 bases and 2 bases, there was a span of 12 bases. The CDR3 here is CASSSPTVPYEQYF. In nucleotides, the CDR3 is TGTGCCAGCAGTTCCCCGACAGTTCCCTACGAGCAGTACTTC.

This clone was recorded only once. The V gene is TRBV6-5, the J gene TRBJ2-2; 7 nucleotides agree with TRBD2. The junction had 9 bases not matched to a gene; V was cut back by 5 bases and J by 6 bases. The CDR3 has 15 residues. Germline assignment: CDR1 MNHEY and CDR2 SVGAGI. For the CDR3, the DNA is TGTGCCAGCAGTCGAGGGGAGGGTAGTGCCGGGGAGCTGTTTTTT. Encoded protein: CASSRGEGSAGELFF.

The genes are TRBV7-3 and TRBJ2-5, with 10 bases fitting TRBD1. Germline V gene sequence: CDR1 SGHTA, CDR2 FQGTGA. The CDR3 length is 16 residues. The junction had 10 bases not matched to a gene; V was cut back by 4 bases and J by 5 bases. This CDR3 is CASSYRDRGWGETQYF. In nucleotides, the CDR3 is TGTGCCAGCAGCTACCGGGACAGGGGTTGGGGGGAGACCCAGTACTTC.

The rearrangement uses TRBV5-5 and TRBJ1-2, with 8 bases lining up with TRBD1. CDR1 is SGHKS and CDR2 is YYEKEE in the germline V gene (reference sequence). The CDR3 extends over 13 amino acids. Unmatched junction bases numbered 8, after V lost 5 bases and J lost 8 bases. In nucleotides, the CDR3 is TGTGCCAGCAGACCGACAGGGGTCGGAGGCTACACCTTC. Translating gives CASRPTGVGGYTF. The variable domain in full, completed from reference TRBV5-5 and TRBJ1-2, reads DAGVTQSPTHLIKTRGQQVTLRCSPISGHKSVSWYQQVLGQGPQFIFQYYEKEERGRGNFPDRFSARQFPNYSSELNVNALLLGDSALYLCASRPTGVGGYTFGSGTRLTVV.

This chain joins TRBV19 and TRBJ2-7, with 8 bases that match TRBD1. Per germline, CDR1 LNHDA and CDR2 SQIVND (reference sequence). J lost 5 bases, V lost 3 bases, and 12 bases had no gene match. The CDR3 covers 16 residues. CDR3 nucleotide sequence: TGTGCCAGTAGTATCCGGAGACAGGGGAACGTCGACGAGCAGTACTTC. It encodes CASSIRRQGNVDEQYF. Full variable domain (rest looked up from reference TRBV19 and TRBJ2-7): DGGITQSPKYLFRKEGQNVTLSCEQNLNHDAMYWYRQDPGQGLRLIYYSQIVNDFQKGDIAEGYSVSREKKESFPLTVTSAQKNPTAFYLCASSIRRQGNVDEQYFGPGTRLTVT.

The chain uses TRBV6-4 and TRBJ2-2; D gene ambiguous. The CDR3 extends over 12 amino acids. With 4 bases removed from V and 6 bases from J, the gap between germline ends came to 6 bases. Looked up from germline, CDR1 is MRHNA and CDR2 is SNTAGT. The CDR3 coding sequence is TGTGCCAGCAGTGCCAGTGCCGGGGAGCTGTTTTTT. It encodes CASSASAGELFF.

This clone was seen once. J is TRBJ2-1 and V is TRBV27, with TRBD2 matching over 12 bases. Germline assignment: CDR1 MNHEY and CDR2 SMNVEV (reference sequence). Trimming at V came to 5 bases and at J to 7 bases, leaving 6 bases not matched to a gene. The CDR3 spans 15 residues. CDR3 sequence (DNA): TGTGCCAGCAGTCCAGGGACTAGCGGGCTGAATGAGCAGTTCTTC. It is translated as CASSPGTSGLNEQFF.

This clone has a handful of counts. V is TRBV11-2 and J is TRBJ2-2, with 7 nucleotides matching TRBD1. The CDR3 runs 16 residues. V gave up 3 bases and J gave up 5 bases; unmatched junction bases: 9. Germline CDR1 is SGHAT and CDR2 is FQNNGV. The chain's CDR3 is CASSLDSGTDTGELFF. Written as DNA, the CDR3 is TGTGCCAGCAGCTTGGACTCTGGGACAGATACCGGGGAGCTGTTTTTT.

DNA of the CDR3: TGTGCCAGCAGCACATTCCCGGGACAGGGGGCCCGGGGGTATGGCTACACCTTC. Translating gives CASSTFPGQGARGYGYTF. The chain uses TRBV11-2 and TRBJ1-2, with 12 bases that match TRBD1. J was trimmed by 5 bases and V by 5 bases; bases with no gene match: 15. The CDR3 contains 18 residues. Germline CDR1 is SGHAT and CDR2 is FQNNGV. The complete variable domain, with remaining parts taken from reference TRBV11-2 and TRBJ1-2, reads EAGVAQSPRYKIIEKRQSVAFWCNPISGHATLYWYQQILGQGPKLLIQFQNNGVVDDSQLPKDRFSAERLKGVDSTLKIQPAKLEDSAVYLCASSTFPGQGARGYGYTFGSGTRLTVV.

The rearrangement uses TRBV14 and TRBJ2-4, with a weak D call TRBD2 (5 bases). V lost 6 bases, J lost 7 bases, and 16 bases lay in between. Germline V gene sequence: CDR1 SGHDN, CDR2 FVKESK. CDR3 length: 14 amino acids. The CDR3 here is CASSGGLRGNIQYF. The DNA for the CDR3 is TGTGCCAGCAGTGGAGGATTGAGAGGGAACATTCAGTACTTC. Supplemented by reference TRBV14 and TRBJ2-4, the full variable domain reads EAGVTQFPSHSVIEKGQTVTLRCDPISGHDNLYWYRRVMGKEIKFLLHFVKESKQDESGMPNNRFLAERTGGTYSTLKVQPAELEDSGVYFCASSGGLRGNIQYFGAGTRLSVL.

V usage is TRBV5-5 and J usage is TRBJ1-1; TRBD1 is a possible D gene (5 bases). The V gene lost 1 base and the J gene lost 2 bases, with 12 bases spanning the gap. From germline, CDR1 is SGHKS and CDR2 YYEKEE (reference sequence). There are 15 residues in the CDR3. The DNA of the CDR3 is TGTGCCAGCAGCTTGTCCGCAGGGTTAAACACTGAAGCTTTCTTT. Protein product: CASSLSAGLNTEAFF.

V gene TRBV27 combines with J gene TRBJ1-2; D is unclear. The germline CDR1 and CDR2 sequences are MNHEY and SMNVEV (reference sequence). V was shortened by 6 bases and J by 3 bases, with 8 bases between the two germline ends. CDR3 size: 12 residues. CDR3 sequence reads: CASRAEDYGYTF. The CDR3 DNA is TGTGCCAGCAGGGCTGAGGACTATGGCTACACCTTC.

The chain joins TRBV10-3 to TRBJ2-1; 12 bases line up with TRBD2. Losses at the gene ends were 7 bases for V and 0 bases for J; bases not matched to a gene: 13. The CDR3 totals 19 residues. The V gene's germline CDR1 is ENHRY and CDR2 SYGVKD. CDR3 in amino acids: CAITETSGGSPYSYNEQFF. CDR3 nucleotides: TGTGCCATCACCGAAACTAGCGGGGGGTCTCCCTACTCCTACAATGAGCAGTTCTTC.

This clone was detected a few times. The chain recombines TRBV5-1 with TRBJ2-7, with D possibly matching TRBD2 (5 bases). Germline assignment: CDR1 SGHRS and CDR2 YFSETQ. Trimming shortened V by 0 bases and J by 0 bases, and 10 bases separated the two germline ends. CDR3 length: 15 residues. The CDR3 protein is CASSLARGNSYEQYF. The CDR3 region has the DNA TGCGCCAGCAGCTTGGCCCGGGGAAACTCCTACGAGCAGTACTTC. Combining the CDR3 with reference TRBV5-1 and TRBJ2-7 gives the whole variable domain KAGVTQTPRYLIKTRGQQVTLSCSPISGHRSVSWYQQTPGQGLQFLFEYFSETQRNKGNFPGRFSGRQFSNSRSEMNVSTLELGDSALYLCASSLARGNSYEQYFGPGTRLTVT.

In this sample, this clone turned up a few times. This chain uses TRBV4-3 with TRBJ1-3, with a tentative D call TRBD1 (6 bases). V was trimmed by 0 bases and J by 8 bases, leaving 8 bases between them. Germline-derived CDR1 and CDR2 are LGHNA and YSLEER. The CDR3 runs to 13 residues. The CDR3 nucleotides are TGCGCCAGCAGCCAAGAAGGGGGGGACACCATATATTTT. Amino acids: CASSQEGGDTIYF.

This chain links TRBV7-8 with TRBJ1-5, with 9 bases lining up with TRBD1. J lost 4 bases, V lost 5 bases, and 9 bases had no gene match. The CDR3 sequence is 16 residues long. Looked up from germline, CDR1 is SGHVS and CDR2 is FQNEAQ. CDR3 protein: CASSTPDRGANQPQHF. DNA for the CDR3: TGTGCCAGCAGCACACCTGACAGGGGGGCGAATCAGCCCCAGCATTTT.

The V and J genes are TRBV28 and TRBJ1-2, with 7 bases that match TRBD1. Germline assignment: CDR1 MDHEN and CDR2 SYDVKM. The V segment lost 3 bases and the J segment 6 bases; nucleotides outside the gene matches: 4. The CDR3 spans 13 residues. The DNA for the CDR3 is TGTGCCAGCAGTTTGCGTACAGGGGATGGCTACACCTTC. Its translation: CASSLRTGDGYTF.